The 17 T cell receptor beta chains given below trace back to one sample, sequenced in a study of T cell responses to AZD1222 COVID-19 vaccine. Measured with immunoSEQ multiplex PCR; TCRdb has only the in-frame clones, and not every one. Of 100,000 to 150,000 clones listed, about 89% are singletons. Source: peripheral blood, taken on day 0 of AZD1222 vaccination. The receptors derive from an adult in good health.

CDR3 loop: CATSRGLAGGKETQYF. CDR3 sequence (DNA): TGTGCCACCAGCAGGGGACTAGCGGGGGGGAAAGAGACCCAGTACTTC. The V and J genes are TRBV15 and TRBJ2-5; 16 bases line up with TRBD2. CDR3 length: 16 amino acids. Germline CDR1 is LNHNV and CDR2 is YYDKDF (reference sequence). The V segment lost 3 bases and the J segment 3 bases; nucleotides outside the gene matches: 1.

CDR3 protein: CASSQDFWGGRTEAFF. DNA for the CDR3: TGTGCCAGCAGCCAAGATTTCTGGGGCGGTCGGACTGAAGCTTTCTTT. This sequence joins TRBV4-2 and TRBJ1-1; tentative D call: TRBD1 (5 bases). V gave up 0 bases and J gave up 5 bases, with 16 bases separating them. The CDR3 is 16 amino acids. The V gene's germline CDR1 is LGHNA and CDR2 YNFKEQ.

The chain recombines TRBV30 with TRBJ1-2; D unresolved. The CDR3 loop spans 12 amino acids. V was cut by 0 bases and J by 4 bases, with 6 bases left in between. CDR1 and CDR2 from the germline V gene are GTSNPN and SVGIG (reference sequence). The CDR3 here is CAWSVSSYGYTF. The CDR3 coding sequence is TGTGCCTGGAGTGTATCTAGCTATGGCTACACCTTC.

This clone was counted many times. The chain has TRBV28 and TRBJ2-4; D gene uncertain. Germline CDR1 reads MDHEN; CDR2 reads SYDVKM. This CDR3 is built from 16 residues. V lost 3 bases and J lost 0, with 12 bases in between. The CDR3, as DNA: TGTGCCAGCAGTTTCGAAGGTGAAATAGCCAAAAACATTCAGTACTTC. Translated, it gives CASSFEGEIAKNIQYF.

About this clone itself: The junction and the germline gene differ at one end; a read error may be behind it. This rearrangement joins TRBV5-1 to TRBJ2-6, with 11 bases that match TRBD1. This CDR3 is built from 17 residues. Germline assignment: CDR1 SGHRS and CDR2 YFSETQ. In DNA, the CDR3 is TGCGCCAGCAGCTCCGGGACAGGGGGGTCTGGAGCCAACGTCCTGACTTTC. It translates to CASSSGTGGSGANVLTF.

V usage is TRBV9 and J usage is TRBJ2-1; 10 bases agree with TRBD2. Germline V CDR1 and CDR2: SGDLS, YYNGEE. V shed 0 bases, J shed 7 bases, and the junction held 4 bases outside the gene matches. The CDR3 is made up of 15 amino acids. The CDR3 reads CASSVDGGLANEQFF. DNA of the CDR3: TGTGCCAGCAGCGTAGACGGGGGACTAGCGAATGAGCAGTTCTTC. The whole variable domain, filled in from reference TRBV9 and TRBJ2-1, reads DSGVTQTPKHLITATGQRVTLRCSPRSGDLSVYWYQQSLDQGLQFLIQYYNGEERAKGNILERFSAQQFPDLHSELNLSSLELGDSALYFCASSVDGGLANEQFFGPGTRLTVL.

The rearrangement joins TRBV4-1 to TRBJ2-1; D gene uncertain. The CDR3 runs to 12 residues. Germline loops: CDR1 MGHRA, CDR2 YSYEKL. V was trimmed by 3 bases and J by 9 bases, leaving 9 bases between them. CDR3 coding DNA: TGCGCCAGCAGCCACATGTTCGGTGAGCAGTTCTTC. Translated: CASSHMFGEQFF.

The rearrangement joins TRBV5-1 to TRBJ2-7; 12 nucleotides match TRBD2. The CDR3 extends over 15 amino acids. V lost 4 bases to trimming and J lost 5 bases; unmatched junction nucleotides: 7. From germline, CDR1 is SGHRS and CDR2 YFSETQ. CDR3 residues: CASSRTSGKFNEQYF. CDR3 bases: TGCGCCAGCAGCCGGACTAGCGGGAAATTCAACGAGCAGTACTTC.

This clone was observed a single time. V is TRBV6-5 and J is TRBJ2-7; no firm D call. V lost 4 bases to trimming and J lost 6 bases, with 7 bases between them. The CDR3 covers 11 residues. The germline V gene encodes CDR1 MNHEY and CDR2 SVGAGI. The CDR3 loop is CASSLYGEQYF. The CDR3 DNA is TGTGCCAGCAGTTTATACGGCGAGCAGTACTTC.

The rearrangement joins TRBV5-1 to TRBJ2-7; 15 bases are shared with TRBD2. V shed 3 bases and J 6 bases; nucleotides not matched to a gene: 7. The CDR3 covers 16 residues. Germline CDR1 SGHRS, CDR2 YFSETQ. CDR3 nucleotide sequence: TGCGCCAGCAGCTACGGACTAGCGGGGGGGCAGGTCGAGCAGTACTTC. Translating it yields CASSYGLAGGQVEQYF.

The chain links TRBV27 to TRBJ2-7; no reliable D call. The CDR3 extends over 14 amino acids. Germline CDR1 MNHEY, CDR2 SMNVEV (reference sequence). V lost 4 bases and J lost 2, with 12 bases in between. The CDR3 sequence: CASSWSAETYEQYF. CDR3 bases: TGTGCCAGCAGTTGGTCGGCGGAGACCTACGAGCAGTACTTC.

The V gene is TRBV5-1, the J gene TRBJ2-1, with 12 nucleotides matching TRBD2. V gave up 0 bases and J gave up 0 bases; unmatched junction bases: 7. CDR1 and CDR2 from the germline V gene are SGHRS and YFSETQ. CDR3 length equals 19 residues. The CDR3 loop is CASSLVGLAGLSSYNEQFF. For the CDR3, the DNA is TGCGCCAGCAGCTTGGTGGGACTAGCGGGCCTAAGCTCCTACAATGAGCAGTTCTTC. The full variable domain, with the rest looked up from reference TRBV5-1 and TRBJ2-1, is KAGVTQTPRYLIKTRGQQVTLSCSPISGHRSVSWYQQTPGQGLQFLFEYFSETQRNKGNFPGRFSGRQFSNSRSEMNVSTLELGDSALYLCASSLVGLAGLSSYNEQFFGPGTRLTVL.

The CDR3 DNA follows: TGTGCCAGCAGCTTTTGGGGCACTGAAGCTTTCTTT. Translated, it gives CASSFWGTEAFF. The rearrangement joins TRBV7-2 to TRBJ1-1; D is uncertain. The germline gives CDR1 SGHTA, CDR2 FQGNSA. Trimming took 3 bases from V and 4 from J, leaving 6 bases between them. There are 12 residues in the CDR3.

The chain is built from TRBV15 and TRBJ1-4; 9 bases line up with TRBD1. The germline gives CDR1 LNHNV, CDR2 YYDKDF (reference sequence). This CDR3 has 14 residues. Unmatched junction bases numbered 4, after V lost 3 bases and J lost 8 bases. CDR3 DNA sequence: TGTGCCACCAGCAGCGGACAGGGGCCAGAAAAACTGTTTTTT. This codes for CATSSGQGPEKLFF.

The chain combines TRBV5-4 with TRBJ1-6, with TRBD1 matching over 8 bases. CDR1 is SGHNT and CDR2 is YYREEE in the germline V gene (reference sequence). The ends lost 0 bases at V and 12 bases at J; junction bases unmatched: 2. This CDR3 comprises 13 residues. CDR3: CASSLDRGGPLHF. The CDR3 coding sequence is TGTGCCAGCAGCTTGGACAGGGGGGGACCCCTCCACTTT. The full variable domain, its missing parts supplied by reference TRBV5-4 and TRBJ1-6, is ETGVTQSPTHLIKTRGQQVTLRCSSQSGHNTVSWYQQALGQGPQFIFQYYREEENGRGNFPPRFSGLQFPNYSSELNVNALELDDSALYLCASSLDRGGPLHFGNGTRLTVT.

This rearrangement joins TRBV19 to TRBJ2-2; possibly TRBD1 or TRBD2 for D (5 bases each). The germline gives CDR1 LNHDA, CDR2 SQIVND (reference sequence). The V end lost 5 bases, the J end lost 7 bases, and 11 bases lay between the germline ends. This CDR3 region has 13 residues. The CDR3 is CASSGGGGGELFF. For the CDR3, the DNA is TGTGCCAGTAGTGGTGGGGGTGGCGGGGAGCTGTTTTTT. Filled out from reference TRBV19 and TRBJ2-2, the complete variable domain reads DGGITQSPKYLFRKEGQNVTLSCEQNLNHDAMYWYRQDPGQGLRLIYYSQIVNDFQKGDIAEGYSVSREKKESFPLTVTSAQKNPTAFYLCASSGGGGGELFFGEGSRLTVL.

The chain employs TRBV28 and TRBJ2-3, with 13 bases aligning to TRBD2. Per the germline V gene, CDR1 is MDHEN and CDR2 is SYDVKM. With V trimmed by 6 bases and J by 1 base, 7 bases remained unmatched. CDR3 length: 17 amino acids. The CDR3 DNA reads TGTGCCAGCAGCGGACTAGCGGGAGTTGCGGGCACAGATACGCAGTATTTT. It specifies CASSGLAGVAGTDTQYF.